The clone carrying this TCR beta chain was picked up many times. The antigen is not known. For TCR beta, libraries came from iRepertoire HTBI primers and Arm-PCR of CDR3 regions. TCRdb re-called the multiplex PCR reads through MiXCR, storing one row per CDR3 protein. The profile shows about 430,000 distinct CDR3 sequences, approximately 15% of them singletons. The data originate from a study of regulatory T cells in long-lasting Graves disease. Described time point: newly diagnosed GD, antithyroid drugs for less than 3 months. Researchers made the TCR library from RNA that was extracted from PBMCs. CDR1 is SGHNT and CDR2 is YENEEA in the germline V gene. Trimming left V 4 bases short and J 3 bases short, with 3 bases between. This CDR3 spans 11 amino acids. Study-wide points: Favoring TRBV28, TRBJ1-2 and TRBJ2-5 was a feature seen in persistent disease.

These data also formed part of another study, on T cells in Graves' hyperthyroidism and ophthalmopathy. From that second work: A set of HTBI primers served as the primers for a first-round RT-PCR of the TCR CDR3.

V gene TRBV11-3 combines with J gene TRBJ1-2; D unclear. Sample: peripheral blood mononuclear cells (PBMCs), taken at new diagnosis, from a patient treated with antithyroid drugs. The receptor's source is a woman between 40 and 50 years old with Graves disease. This chain's CDR3 is CASSSHYGYTF. The DNA for the CDR3 is TGTGCCAGCAGCTCCCACTATGGCTACACCTTC.